Shown below are 15 T cell receptor beta chains from a single sample sequenced in a study of molecular identifiers for immune sequencing clone quantification. MiXCR was run by TCRdb on the PCR reads, yielding one entry per CDR3 protein. The data contain hundreds of thousands of distinct CDR3 sequences, approximately 24% of them singletons. The specimen was naive CD8+ T cells from blood, with Jurkat cell RNA spiked in. Subset here: FACS-sorted CD8+CD4-CCR7+CD45RA+ naive T cells. Receptors originate from a human donor in good health. Some libraries in this study had Jurkat cell RNA spiked in.

With respect to this clonotype: This may come from a read error, since a much larger clone is one base off. DNA for the CDR3: TGTGCCAGCAGCCCAGTAGCGGGAAACACCGGGGAGCTGTCTTTT. Translating it yields CASSPVAGNTGELSF. V gene TRBV7-2 combines with J gene TRBJ2-2; 8 nucleotides agree with TRBD2. The germline CDR1 and CDR2 sequences are SGHTA and FQGNSA. The CDR3 sequence is 15 residues long.

In its sample, this clonotype was seen once. A junction boundary mismatches the germline segment, possibly from a read error. CDR3 amino acids: CASSQEGPLALQETPYF. In nucleotides, the CDR3 is TGCGCCAGCAGCCAAGAAGGTCCTCTAGCGCTCCAAGAGACCCCGTACTTC. The chain uses TRBV4-1 and TRBJ2-5; TRBD2 might be the D (6 bases). Germline loops: CDR1 MGHRA, CDR2 YSYEKL. The CDR3 has 17 residues.

About this clonotype itself: A read error may be the cause here, since a much bigger clone is one base away. The V call is TRBV7-9, the J call TRBJ2-7; tentatively, D is TRBD1 (5 bases). Germline V gene lookup returns CDR1 SEHNR and CDR2 FQNEAQ (reference sequence). The V end was cut by 10 bases, the J end by 2 bases, with 21 bases between. This CDR3 has 15 amino acids. The CDR3 reads CAITPLGLEPYEQYF. The CDR3 nucleotides read TGTGCCATCACCCCATTGGGGCTCGAGCCCTACGAGCAGTACTTC.

A word on this clonotype: At one end, the junction sequence differs from germline, possibly due to a read error. The chain is built from TRBV7-7 and TRBJ2-5; 11 bases map to TRBD2. The germline CDR1 and CDR2 sequences are SSHAT and FNYEAQ (reference sequence). CDR3 length equals 15 residues. The CDR3 sequence: CAGSPLAGGQETQYF. As DNA, the CDR3 is TGTGCCGGCAGCCCCCTAGCGGGGGGACAAGAGACCCAGTACTTC.

This clonotype was seen many times. V usage is TRBV7-2 and J usage is TRBJ2-1; D is unclear. V lost 5 bases and J 0 bases, leaving 11 bases between the germline ends. Germline loops: CDR1 SGHTA, CDR2 FQGNSA. The CDR3 covers 15 residues. CDR3 coding DNA: TGTGCCAGCAGCCCACCCGCAGACTCCTACAATGAGCAGTTCTTC. Translation gives CASSPPADSYNEQFF. Using reference TRBV7-2 and TRBJ2-1 for the parts outside the CDR3, the full variable domain is GAGVSQSPSNKVTEKGKDVELRCDPISGHTALYWYRQSLGQGLEFLIYFQGNSAPDKSGLPSDRFSAERTGGSVSTLTIQRTQQEDSAVYLCASSPPADSYNEQFFGPGTRLTVL.

This clonotype was seen a handful of times. CDR3 sequence reads: CASSASRAPYNEQFF. CDR3 coding DNA: TGTGCCAGCAGCGCTAGCAGGGCGCCCTACAATGAGCAGTTCTTC. V gene TRBV9 combines with J gene TRBJ2-1; D could derive from TRBD1 or TRBD2 (5 bases each). The V gene's germline CDR1 is SGDLS and CDR2 YYNGEE. The CDR3 sequence is 15 residues long. V was cut by 3 bases and J by 2 bases, with 12 bases left in between.

As concerns this clonotype: One base away lies a much larger clone, so this may be a sequencing read error. Likely a read error: the CDR3 ends without its conserved phenylalanine or tryptophan. The rearrangement uses TRBV28 and TRBJ2-7; either TRBD1 or TRBD2 may supply D (6 bases each). The V end lost 1 base, the J end lost 2 bases, and 12 bases lay between the germline ends. CDR1 and CDR2 (germline): MDHEN, SYDVKM. The CDR3 is 15 residues long. DNA of the CDR3: TGTGCCAGCAGTTTATTAGGGGGGACCACCTACGAGCAGTACCTC. Its protein product is CASSLLGGTTYEQYL.

This clonotype was counted a single time. The conserved phenylalanine or tryptophan normally closing the CDR3 is absent here, so this likely arose from a read error. The V and J genes are TRBV29-1 and TRBJ1-2, with D hard to call. CDR1 is SQVTM and CDR2 is ANQGSEA in the germline V gene. This CDR3 is built from 14 residues. The ends were cut back, 4 bases at V and 2 bases at J, with 14 bases in the middle. CDR3 sequence reads: CSVGGEEGNYGYTL. The CDR3 nucleotides read TGCAGCGTTGGAGGTGAAGAAGGGAACTATGGCTACACCCTC.

This clonotype was detected only a few times. J is TRBJ2-7 and V is TRBV23-1; a possible D gene is TRBD1 (5 bases). TRBV23-1 is labeled an ORF, and its function is uncertain. Trimming pared 3 bases from V and 5 bases from J, leaving 23 bases between. This CDR3 comprises 17 residues. The CDR3 DNA reads as TGCGCCAGCAGTCATCTTCGACCTCAGGGAATTTGGGACGAGCAGTACTTC. Translation: CASSHLRPQGIWDEQYF.

Only a few counts were recorded for this clonotype. The J gene is TRBJ2-1, the V gene TRBV4-3, with 9 bases matching TRBD2. V was clipped by 0 bases and J by 8 bases; unmatched bases: 8. CDR3 length: 16 amino acids. Per the germline V gene, CDR1 is LGHNA and CDR2 is YSLEER. The CDR3 region is CASSQDYSGSFDEQFF. The CDR3 nucleotides are TGCGCCAGCAGCCAAGATTATAGCGGGAGCTTCGATGAGCAGTTCTTC.

This clonotype was seen a handful of times. The rearrangement joins TRBV6-2 or TRBV6-3 to TRBJ2-3; TRBD2 aligns across 9 bases. The CDR3 totals 19 residues. V was pared by 5 bases and J by 5 bases, with 20 bases of the junction left unmatched. CDR1 and CDR2 (germline): MNHEY, SVGEGT. The CDR3 loop is CASSPQVGGGGYRGDTQYF. CDR3 DNA sequence: TGTGCCAGCAGTCCCCAAGTTGGCGGGGGGGGATATCGCGGAGATACGCAGTATTTT.

This clonotype was recorded at least ten times. The chain carries TRBV12-3 or TRBV12-4 and TRBJ2-5; 8 bases line up with TRBD2. This CDR3 comprises 15 residues. J gave up 1 base and V 4 bases, and 5 bases lay outside the gene matches. The CDR3 reads CASSSPGLGQETQYF. CDR3 nucleotides: TGTGCCAGCAGTTCTCCGGGACTAGGCCAAGAGACCCAGTACTTC.

The V gene is TRBV12-3 or TRBV12-4, the J gene TRBJ2-7; D gene uncertain. The CDR3 covers 14 residues. V lost 4 bases and J 0 bases, leaving 10 bases between the germline ends. Here the CDR3 DNA reads TGTGCCAGCAGTTCCTCCATTGCCTCCTACGAGCAGTACTTC. Amino acids: CASSSSIASYEQYF.

This clonotype was picked up a small number of times. The chain joins TRBV4-3 to TRBJ1-3; no reliable D call. Trimming took off 0 bases at V and 1 base at J, with 13 bases between the two ends. The length of the CDR3 is 17 residues. Germline assignment: CDR1 LGHNA and CDR2 YSLEER. CDR3 region: CASSQEGYRSSGNTIYF. Written as DNA, the CDR3 is TGCGCCAGCAGCCAAGAAGGATACCGATCATCTGGAAACACCATATATTTT.

This clonotype was observed a handful of times. The chain combines TRBV20-1 with TRBJ2-4; 12 bases align to TRBD2. V gave up 0 bases and J gave up 2 bases; unmatched junction bases: 8. CDR3 size: 18 residues. Germline V gene lookup returns CDR1 DFQATT and CDR2 SNEGSKA (reference sequence). Here the CDR3 reads CSARESTSGRLSKNIQYF. In DNA form, the CDR3 reads TGCAGTGCTAGAGAGTCCACTAGCGGGAGGCTTTCCAAAAACATTCAGTACTTC.